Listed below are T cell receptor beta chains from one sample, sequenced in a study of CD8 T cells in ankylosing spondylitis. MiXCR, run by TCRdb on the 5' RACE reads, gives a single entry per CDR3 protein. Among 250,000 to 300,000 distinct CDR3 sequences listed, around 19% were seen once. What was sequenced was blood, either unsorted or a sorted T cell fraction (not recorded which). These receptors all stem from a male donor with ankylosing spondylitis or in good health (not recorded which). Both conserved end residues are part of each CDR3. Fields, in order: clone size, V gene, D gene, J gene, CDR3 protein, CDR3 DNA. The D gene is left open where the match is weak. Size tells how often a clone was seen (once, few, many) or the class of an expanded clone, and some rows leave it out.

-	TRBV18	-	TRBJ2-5	CASSPLERGATQYF	TGTGCCAGCTCACCTCTGGAAAGGGGTGCGACCCAGTACTTC
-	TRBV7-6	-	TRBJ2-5	CASSLEQGQTQYF	TGTGCCAGCAGCTTAGAGCAGGGTCAGACCCAGTACTTC
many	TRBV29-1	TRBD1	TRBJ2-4	CSVVTGGDIQYF	TGCAGCGTTGTAACAGGGGGTGACATTCAGTACTTC
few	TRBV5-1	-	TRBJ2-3	CASSGALGSGTDTQYF	TGCGCCAGCAGCGGAGCTTTGGGGAGTGGCACAGATACGCAGTATTTT
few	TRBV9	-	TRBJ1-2	CASSVMDSYGYTF	TGTGCCAGCAGCGTGATGGACTCTTATGGCTACACCTTC
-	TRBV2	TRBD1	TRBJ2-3	CASSGTGGDTDTQYF	TGTGCCAGCAGCGGGACAGGGGGGGATACAGATACGCAGTATTTT
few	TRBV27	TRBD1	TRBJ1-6	CASSLGIPGQGNSPLHF	TGTGCCAGCAGTTTGGGCATTCCGGGACAGGGAAATTCACCCCTCCACTTT
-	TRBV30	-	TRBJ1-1	CAWSKALNTEAFF	TGTGCCTGGAGTAAGGCCTTGAACACTGAAGCTTTCTTT
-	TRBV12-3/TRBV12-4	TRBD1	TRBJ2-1	CASSLFGTGGDEQFF	TGTGCCAGCAGTTTATTTGGGACAGGGGGGGATGAGCAGTTCTTC
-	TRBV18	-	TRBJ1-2	CASSPSDGYTF	TGTGCCAGCTCACCATCGGATGGCTACACCTTC
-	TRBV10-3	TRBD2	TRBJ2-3	CAISLLAGASTDTQYF	TGTGCCATCAGCCTACTAGCGGGGGCTAGCACAGATACGCAGTATTTT
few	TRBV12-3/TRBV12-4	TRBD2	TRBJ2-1	CASSMGLAGGNEQFF	TGTGCCAGCAGCATGGGACTAGCGGGGGGCAATGAGCAGTTCTTC
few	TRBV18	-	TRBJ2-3	CASSQGNTDTQYF	TGTGCCAGCTCTCAGGGGAACACAGATACGCAGTATTTT
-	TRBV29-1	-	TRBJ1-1	CSVDRVNTEAFF	TGCAGCGTTGATCGTGTGAACACTGAAGCTTTCTTT
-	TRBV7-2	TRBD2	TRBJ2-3	CASRLTSGTDTQYF	TGTGCCAGCAGGCTGACTAGCGGCACAGATACGCAGTATTTT
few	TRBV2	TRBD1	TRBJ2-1	CASRRGTGGPYNEQFF	TGTGCCAGCAGAAGGGGAACAGGGGGCCCCTACAATGAGCAGTTCTTC
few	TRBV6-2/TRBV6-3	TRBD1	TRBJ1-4	CASSYEALPGGEEKLFF	TGTGCCAGCAGCTACGAGGCTCTGCCAGGGGGCGAGGAAAAACTGTTTTTT
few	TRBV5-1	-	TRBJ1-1	CASSLRQARDTEAFF	TGCGCCAGCAGCTTGAGGCAGGCAAGGGACACTGAAGCTTTCTTT
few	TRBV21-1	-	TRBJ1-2	CASSNSEAGYGYTF	TGTGCCAGCAGCAACTCTGAGGCAGGCTATGGCTACACCTTC
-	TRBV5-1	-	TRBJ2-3	CASSLEGRPGVDTQYF	TGCGCCAGCAGCTTGGAGGGCCGCCCCGGAGTAGATACGCAGTATTTT
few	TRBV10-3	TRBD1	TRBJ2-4	CAISSRHWDRVPSENIQYF	TGTGCCATCAGTTCTCGACATTGGGACAGGGTCCCATCTGAAAACATTCAGTACTTC
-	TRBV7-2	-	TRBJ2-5	CASSSRTRGYQETQYF	TGTGCCAGCAGCTCCCGGACTAGGGGGTACCAAGAGACCCAGTACTTC
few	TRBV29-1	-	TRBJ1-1	CSVLVSRDTEAFF	TGCAGCGTTTTGGTATCTCGGGACACTGAAGCTTTCTTT
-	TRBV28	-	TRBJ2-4	CASSIGKNIQYF	TGTGCCAGCAGTATCGGCAAAAACATTCAGTACTTC
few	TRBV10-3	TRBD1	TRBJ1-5	CAISEGQGDHQPQHF	TGTGCCATCAGTGAGGGACAGGGTGACCATCAGCCCCAGCATTTT
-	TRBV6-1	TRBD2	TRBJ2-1	CASSPAGTSSYNEQFF	TGTGCCAGCAGTCCGGCAGGGACTAGCTCCTACAATGAGCAGTTCTTC